This is a list of T cell receptor beta chains from one sample in a study of T cell responses to AZD1222 COVID-19 vaccine. The assay was immunoSEQ multiplex PCR, and TCRdb's table has in-frame clones only and misses some. The table lists approximately 190,000 clones, about 94% of them singletons. Sequenced material: peripheral blood, taken 28 days after the second AZD1222 dose. Every receptor here comes from an adult who received the AZD1222 COVID-19 vaccine. Each CDR3 is given with its conserved first and last residue. Fields, in order: J gene, CDR3 length, D gene, clone size, V gene, CDR3 protein, CDR3 DNA. A D gene is named only where the DNA matches it firmly. Not all rows give a size; the values are once, few, many and, for expanded clones, a class.

j_call: TRBJ2-1
cdr3_length: 15
d_call: TRBD1
clone_size: -
v_call: TRBV19
cdr3_aa: CASSMGQGVRNEQFF
cdr3_nt: TGTGCCAGTAGTATGGGACAGGGTGTGCGCAATGAGCAGTTCTTC

j_call: TRBJ1-1
cdr3_length: 15
d_call: TRBD1
clone_size: -
v_call: TRBV5-4
cdr3_aa: CASSLDRAVNTEAFF
cdr3_nt: TGTGCCAGCAGCTTAGACAGGGCCGTGAACACTGAAGCTTTCTTT

j_call: TRBJ1-5
cdr3_length: 15
d_call: -
clone_size: -
v_call: TRBV18
cdr3_aa: CASSEALGSNQPQHF
cdr3_nt: TGTGCCAGCTCCGAAGCACTTGGGTCCAATCAGCCCCAGCATTTT

j_call: TRBJ1-1
cdr3_length: 14
d_call: -
clone_size: -
v_call: TRBV4-1
cdr3_aa: CASSQITGVESAFF
cdr3_nt: TGCGCCAGCAGCCAAATCACGGGAGTCGAATCCGCTTTCTTT

j_call: TRBJ1-5
cdr3_length: 15
d_call: TRBD1
clone_size: -
v_call: TRBV28
cdr3_aa: CASSSQGTGGVPQHF
cdr3_nt: TGTGCCAGCAGTTCACAGGGGACAGGGGGGGTGCCCCAGCATTTT

j_call: TRBJ1-3
cdr3_length: 14
d_call: -
clone_size: once
v_call: TRBV25-1
cdr3_aa: CASSESGSQNTIYF
cdr3_nt: TGTGCCAGCAGTGAATCGGGCAGTCAAAACACCATATATTTT

j_call: TRBJ1-3
cdr3_length: 15
d_call: -
clone_size: -
v_call: TRBV28
cdr3_aa: CASRPTGRGGNTIYF
cdr3_nt: TGTGCCAGCAGACCCACGGGGAGGGGGGGAAACACCATATATTTT

j_call: TRBJ1-3
cdr3_length: 14
d_call: -
clone_size: -
v_call: TRBV7-9
cdr3_aa: CASSPSLVGNTIYF
cdr3_nt: TGTGCCAGCAGCCCCAGTTTAGTCGGAAACACCATATATTTT

j_call: TRBJ2-2
cdr3_length: 16
d_call: TRBD2
clone_size: -
v_call: TRBV6-4
cdr3_aa: CASSRGADGGTGELFF
cdr3_nt: TGTGCCAGCAGTCGAGGAGCGGACGGGGGGACCGGGGAGCTGTTTTTT

j_call: TRBJ2-2
cdr3_length: 14
d_call: -
clone_size: -
v_call: TRBV7-2
cdr3_aa: CASSPSRGNGELFF
cdr3_nt: TGTGCCAGCAGCCCCTCGCGGGGTAACGGGGAGCTGTTTTTT

j_call: TRBJ1-2
cdr3_length: 13
d_call: -
clone_size: -
v_call: TRBV7-9
cdr3_aa: CASSLVQSYGYTF
cdr3_nt: TGTGCCAGCAGCTTAGTTCAGTCCTATGGCTACACCTTC

j_call: TRBJ1-4
cdr3_length: 15
d_call: -
clone_size: -
v_call: TRBV19
cdr3_aa: CASSMSPTTNEKLFF
cdr3_nt: TGTGCCAGTAGTATGAGCCCGACAACTAATGAAAAACTGTTTTTT

j_call: TRBJ1-2
cdr3_length: 12
d_call: -
clone_size: once
v_call: TRBV5-1
cdr3_aa: CASSSDSYGYTF
cdr3_nt: TGCGCCAGCAGCTCCGACAGCTATGGCTACACCTTC

j_call: TRBJ1-1
cdr3_length: 15
d_call: TRBD1
clone_size: -
v_call: TRBV29-1
cdr3_aa: CSVEGSQGARTEAFF
cdr3_nt: TGCAGCGTTGAAGGGTCTCAGGGGGCTAGGACTGAAGCTTTCTTT

j_call: TRBJ2-7
cdr3_length: 16
d_call: TRBD1
clone_size: once
v_call: TRBV9
cdr3_aa: CASSVAPTDRAYEQYF
cdr3_nt: TGTGCCAGCAGCGTAGCCCCCACTGACAGGGCCTACGAGCAGTACTTC

j_call: TRBJ2-7
cdr3_length: 18
d_call: TRBD2
clone_size: -
v_call: TRBV6-2/TRBV6-3
cdr3_aa: CASSYSSSGGGSSYEQYF
cdr3_nt: TGTGCCAGCAGTTACTCGTCTAGCGGGGGGGGTAGCTCCTACGAGCAGTACTTC

j_call: TRBJ1-3
cdr3_length: 16
d_call: TRBD1
clone_size: -
v_call: TRBV3-1/TRBV3-2
cdr3_aa: CASGAGQGRSGNTIYF
cdr3_nt: TGTGCCAGCGGGGCCGGACAGGGAAGATCCGGAAACACCATATATTTT

j_call: TRBJ2-7
cdr3_length: 14
d_call: TRBD1
clone_size: -
v_call: TRBV18
cdr3_aa: CASSPPTGGHEQYF
cdr3_nt: TGTGCCAGCTCACCCCCGACAGGGGGCCACGAGCAGTACTTC

j_call: TRBJ1-5
cdr3_length: 15
d_call: TRBD1
clone_size: few
v_call: TRBV7-8
cdr3_aa: CASSLQGGNNQPQHF
cdr3_nt: TGTGCCAGCAGCCTCCAGGGGGGGAACAATCAGCCCCAGCATTTT

j_call: TRBJ2-4
cdr3_length: 14
d_call: -
clone_size: -
v_call: TRBV27
cdr3_aa: CASIELGRKNIQYF
cdr3_nt: TGTGCCAGCATTGAGCTAGGGCGCAAAAACATTCAGTACTTC

j_call: TRBJ1-1
cdr3_length: 15
d_call: TRBD1
clone_size: -
v_call: TRBV5-1
cdr3_aa: CASSLGTAGNTEAFF
cdr3_nt: TGCGCCAGCAGCCTTGGGACAGCCGGGAACACTGAAGCTTTCTTT

j_call: TRBJ1-6
cdr3_length: 16
d_call: TRBD1
clone_size: few
v_call: TRBV27
cdr3_aa: CASGSQGGPKNSPLHF
cdr3_nt: TGTGCCAGCGGATCTCAGGGGGGCCCGAAAAATTCACCCCTCCACTTT

j_call: TRBJ2-4
cdr3_length: 12
d_call: -
clone_size: -
v_call: TRBV13
cdr3_aa: CASSPSKNIQYF
cdr3_nt: TGTGCCAGCAGCCCGTCCAAAAACATTCAGTACTTC

j_call: TRBJ1-1
cdr3_length: 13
d_call: -
clone_size: -
v_call: TRBV6-5
cdr3_aa: CASPFTLNTEAFF
cdr3_nt: TGTGCCAGCCCTTTTACTTTGAACACTGAAGCTTTCTTT

j_call: TRBJ1-2
cdr3_length: 15
d_call: -
clone_size: -
v_call: TRBV2
cdr3_aa: CASSVARLPLYGYTF
cdr3_nt: TGTGCCAGCAGTGTCGCCCGGCTTCCCCTCTATGGCTACACCTTC

j_call: TRBJ1-1
cdr3_length: 11
d_call: -
clone_size: once
v_call: TRBV10-3
cdr3_aa: CAISAGQEAFF
cdr3_nt: TGTGCCATCAGTGCGGGACAAGAAGCTTTCTTT

j_call: TRBJ2-5
cdr3_length: 13
d_call: -
clone_size: -
v_call: TRBV19
cdr3_aa: CASSRGFQETQYF
cdr3_nt: TGTGCCAGTAGTCGGGGGTTCCAAGAGACCCAGTACTTC

j_call: TRBJ1-5
cdr3_length: 14
d_call: TRBD1
clone_size: -
v_call: TRBV19
cdr3_aa: CASTPGQGDKPQHF
cdr3_nt: TGTGCCAGTACCCCGGGACAGGGGGATAAGCCCCAGCATTTT

j_call: TRBJ1-5
cdr3_length: 13
d_call: -
clone_size: -
v_call: TRBV10-1
cdr3_aa: CASSMNGNQPQHF
cdr3_nt: TGCGCCAGCAGTATGAACGGCAATCAGCCCCAGCATTTT

j_call: TRBJ1-1
cdr3_length: 17
d_call: TRBD1
clone_size: -
v_call: TRBV6-1
cdr3_aa: CASSDVTGPFMNTEAFF
cdr3_nt: TGTGCCAGCAGTGATGTGACAGGGCCTTTCATGAACACTGAAGCTTTCTTT

j_call: TRBJ2-1
cdr3_length: 19
d_call: TRBD2
clone_size: few
v_call: TRBV14
cdr3_aa: CASSQTGAGGLGSYNEQFF
cdr3_nt: TGTGCCAGCAGCCAAACTGGCGCGGGGGGCCTTGGCTCCTACAATGAGCAGTTCTTC

j_call: TRBJ2-3
cdr3_length: 12
d_call: -
clone_size: -
v_call: TRBV9
cdr3_aa: CASSVDTDTQYF
cdr3_nt: TGTGCCAGCAGCGTAGACACAGATACGCAGTATTTT

j_call: TRBJ1-5
cdr3_length: 12
d_call: -
clone_size: -
v_call: TRBV28
cdr3_aa: CASSLRATAQHF
cdr3_nt: TGTGCCAGCAGTTTAAGAGCCACGGCCCAGCATTTT

j_call: TRBJ1-1
cdr3_length: 15
d_call: -
clone_size: -
v_call: TRBV7-2
cdr3_aa: CASSLMTAMNTEAFF
cdr3_nt: TGTGCCAGCAGCTTAATGACGGCCATGAACACTGAAGCTTTCTTT

j_call: TRBJ1-3
cdr3_length: 16
d_call: -
clone_size: -
v_call: TRBV5-5
cdr3_aa: CASSQLGPSSGNTIYF
cdr3_nt: TGTGCCAGCAGCCAATTGGGGCCGAGCTCTGGAAACACCATATATTTT